The 31 T cell receptor beta chains below all came from one sample that was sequenced in a study of PD-1 blockade in classical Hodgkin lymphoma. Every patient relapsed after autologous stem cell transplantation, and brentuximab vedotin exposure varied. Clones were sequenced by immunoSEQ multiplex PCR, and TCRdb holds only the in-frame ones, with some missing. Of tens of thousands of clones in the sample, more than 85% were seen once. Source: peripheral blood mononuclear cells (PBMCs), taken at baseline. These receptor sequences come from a human donor with classical Hodgkin lymphoma.

The chain employs TRBV7-2 and TRBJ1-6, with D unclear. The germline V gene has CDR1 SGHTA and CDR2 FQGNSA. This CDR3 is 14 amino acids long. Trimming left V 7 bases short and J 14 bases short, with 21 bases between. CDR3 bases: TGTGCCAGCACCAACGGACCCCAGCGGTGGGCCCTCCACTTT. This gives the protein CASTNGPQRWALHF.

V gene TRBV7-2 combines with J gene TRBJ2-3, with D maybe TRBD2 (5 bases). Germline V CDR1 and CDR2: SGHTA, FQGNSA. This CDR3 is built from 16 residues. Trimming took off 0 bases at V and 2 bases at J, with 12 bases between the two ends. CDR3 in amino acids: CASSLAGSGNTDTQYF. For the CDR3, the DNA is TGTGCCAGCAGCTTAGCGGGGTCCGGGAACACAGATACGCAGTATTTT.

The chain employs TRBV14 and TRBJ2-5, with TRBD2 matching 12 bases. Per the germline V gene, CDR1 is SGHDN and CDR2 is FVKESK. The CDR3 totals 15 residues. The ends lost 4 bases at V and 5 bases at J; junction bases unmatched: 5. This chain's CDR3 is CASSPGLAGRETQYF. The CDR3 DNA reads TGTGCCAGCAGCCCAGGACTAGCGGGGCGGGAGACCCAGTACTTC.

The V and J genes are TRBV28 and TRBJ1-3; D ambiguous. This CDR3 has 14 amino acids. Germline V gives CDR1 MDHEN, CDR2 SYDVKM. Trimming shortened V by 5 bases and J by 1 base, and 9 bases separated the two germline ends. The CDR3 reads CASSPPQSGNTIYF. In DNA form, the CDR3 reads TGTGCCAGCAGTCCCCCGCAGTCTGGAAACACCATATATTTT. Full variable domain (missing parts from reference TRBV28 and TRBJ1-3): DVKVTQSSRYLVKRTGEKVFLECVQDMDHENMFWYRQDPGLGLRLIYFSYDVKMKEKGDIPEGYSVSREKKERFSLILESASTNQTSMYLCASSPPQSGNTIYFGEGSWLTVV.

The rearrangement uses TRBV7-9 and TRBJ2-7; 7 nucleotides line up with TRBD2. The CDR3 totals 15 residues. The trim removed 4 bases at V and 3 bases at J, leaving 9 bases unmatched. Germline CDR1 and CDR2: SEHNR and FQNEAQ (reference sequence). CDR3 residues: CASSYMLGGNYEQYF. The CDR3 nucleotides read TGTGCCAGCAGCTATATGCTCGGGGGGAACTACGAGCAGTACTTC.

V gene TRBV13 combines with J gene TRBJ2-2; 7 bases are shared with TRBD1. Unmatched junction bases numbered 7, after V lost 5 bases and J lost 7 bases. The CDR3 sequence is 14 residues long. Germline CDR1 PRHDT, CDR2 FYEKMQ (reference sequence). The CDR3 is CASSHGQANGELFF. The CDR3 DNA is TGTGCCAGCAGCCACGGACAGGCGAACGGGGAGCTGTTTTTT. Complete variable domain (other parts from reference TRBV13 and TRBJ2-2): AAGVIQSPRHLIKEKRETATLKCYPIPRHDTVYWYQQGPGQDPQFLISFYEKMQSDKGSIPDRFSAQQFSDYHSELNMSSLELGDSALYFCASSHGQANGELFFGEGSRLTVL.

This sequence joins TRBV9 and TRBJ2-7; 12 bases line up with TRBD2. The length of the CDR3 is 15 residues. CDR1 and CDR2 (germline): SGDLS, YYNGEE. The ends lost 6 bases at V and 4 bases at J; junction bases unmatched: 8. The DNA of the CDR3 is TGTGCCAGCAACCCCGGGACTAGCGGGTCGTACGAGCAGTACTTC. It yields the protein CASNPGTSGSYEQYF.

V usage is TRBV10-3 and J usage is TRBJ1-4; D remains unclear. The CDR3 is made up of 12 amino acids. Germline V gives CDR1 ENHRY, CDR2 SYGVKD. Trimming removed 10 bases from V and 7 bases from J, with 13 bases in between. CDR3: CATGSLGEKLFF. CDR3 DNA: TGTGCCACCGGGAGTCTAGGTGAAAAACTGTTTTTT.

At least ten counts were recorded for this clone. V and J are TRBV19 and TRBJ2-2; no firm D call. Trimming pared 4 bases from V and 5 bases from J, leaving 17 bases between. Germline lookup yields CDR1 LNHDA and CDR2 SQIVND (reference sequence). The CDR3 extends over 16 amino acids. The DNA for the CDR3 is TGTGCCAGTAGTAAGGAACGACACACTACAACCGGGGAGCTGTTTTTT. It specifies CASSKERHTTTGELFF.

V and J are TRBV11-3 and TRBJ1-2, with unresolved D. The germline gives CDR1 SGHNT, CDR2 YENEEA. V lost 5 bases, J lost 10 bases, and 17 bases lay in between. The CDR3 extends over 13 amino acids. The CDR3 loop reads CASSPASGENYTF. The CDR3 DNA reads TGTGCCAGCAGCCCCGCCTCGGGAGAGAACTACACCTTC.

J is TRBJ2-5 and V is TRBV19, with a weak D call TRBD1 (6 bases). The CDR3 is 13 amino acids. Germline CDR1 LNHDA, CDR2 SQIVND (reference sequence). V lost 5 bases and J lost 5, with 12 bases in between. The CDR3, as DNA: TGTGCCAGTAGTCCTAACAGGGATGAGACCCAGTACTTC. Amino acids: CASSPNRDETQYF.

The chain is built from TRBV11-2 and TRBJ2-3; D is unresolved. The CDR3 totals 13 residues. Germline assignment: CDR1 SGHAT and CDR2 FQNNGV. V was clipped by 5 bases and J by 1 base, with 7 bases between them. CDR3 nucleotide sequence: TGTGCCAGCAGCAAAGGCCGCACAGATACGCAGTATTTT. The encoded protein is CASSKGRTDTQYF.

This clone appeared a few times. This chain links TRBV6-6 with TRBJ1-5; tentative D call: TRBD1 (5 bases). This CDR3 is 13 amino acids long. Germline lookup yields CDR1 MNHNY and CDR2 SVGAGI (reference sequence). V lost 2 bases and J 6 bases, leaving 8 bases between the germline ends. This CDR3 is CASSYEGTQPQHF. CDR3 nucleotide sequence: TGTGCCAGCAGTTACGAGGGGACTCAGCCCCAGCATTTT.

The chain employs TRBV9 and TRBJ2-3; 8 nucleotides agree with TRBD1. In germline, CDR1 is SGDLS, CDR2 YYNGEE. With V trimmed by 0 bases and J by 4 bases, 7 bases remained unmatched. The CDR3 loop spans 16 amino acids. Here the CDR3 DNA reads TGTGCCAGCAGCGTAGTGTGGCAGGGGGCCGCAGATACGCAGTATTTT. This codes for CASSVVWQGAADTQYF.

The chain is built from TRBV7-6 and TRBJ2-7; TRBD1 might be the D (7 bases). Trimming took 5 bases from V and 6 from J, leaving 29 bases between them. The length of the CDR3 is 18 residues. The germline V gene encodes CDR1 SGHVS and CDR2 FNYEAQ. CDR3 residues: CASSGGGDTGKKWSEQYF. The CDR3 coding sequence is TGTGCCAGCAGCGGAGGGGGCGACACAGGGAAGAAATGGAGCGAGCAGTACTTC. The variable domain in full, with the rest retrieved from reference TRBV7-6 and TRBJ2-7, is GAGVSQSPRYKVTKRGQDVALRCDPISGHVSLYWYRQALGQGPEFLTYFNYEAQQDKSGLPNDRFSAERPEGSISTLTIQRTEQRDSAMYRCASSGGGDTGKKWSEQYFGPGTRLTVT.

The chain carries TRBV7-9 and TRBJ2-7; 7 positions match TRBD2. From germline, CDR1 is SEHNR and CDR2 FQNEAQ (reference sequence). There are 12 residues in the CDR3. Losses at the gene ends were 11 bases for V and 5 bases for J; bases not matched to a gene: 9. This chain's CDR3 is CAGGLVEDEQYF. The CDR3 bases are TGTGCCGGAGGACTAGTGGAAGACGAGCAGTACTTC.

The genes are TRBV27 and TRBJ1-1; D is unresolved. V shed 7 bases and J shed 0 bases, with 18 bases lying between them. CDR1 is MNHEY, CDR2 SMNVEV, per germline (reference sequence). This CDR3 region has 16 residues. CDR3 bases: TGTGCCAGCACCGAGCGAGGGTTTTCAATGAACACTGAAGCTTTCTTT. It translates to CASTERGFSMNTEAFF.

V is TRBV6-6 and J is TRBJ2-2; TRBD2 matches 12 bases. CDR1 MNHNY and CDR2 SVGAGI come from the germline V gene (reference sequence). The CDR3 consists of 16 residues. Trimming cost V 6 bases and J 5 bases; bases outside gene matches: 7. CDR3 nucleotide sequence: TGTGCCAGCAGCTCTCTAGCGGGGGGGATTACCGGGGAGCTGTTTTTT. Protein product: CASSSLAGGITGELFF.

The chain recombines TRBV18 with TRBJ1-1; a possible D gene is TRBD1 (6 bases). V was shortened by 1 base and J by 3 bases, with 21 bases between the two germline ends. This CDR3 spans 18 amino acids. From germline, CDR1 is KGHSH and CDR2 LQKENI. CDR3 in DNA: TGTGCCAGCTCACCACTTGGACTAAGGGGGGTATCGTACACTGAAGCTTTCTTT. Translating gives CASSPLGLRGVSYTEAFF.

V is TRBV7-3 and J is TRBJ2-1, with D possibly being TRBD1 (6 bases). The germline gives CDR1 SGHTA, CDR2 FQGTGA. The V end lost 1 base, the J end lost 6 bases, and 10 bases lay between the germline ends. The CDR3 is 14 amino acids. The chain's CDR3 is CASSLIPTGNEQFF. Here the CDR3 DNA reads TGTGCCAGCAGCTTAATCCCGACAGGCAATGAGCAGTTCTTC. The full variable domain, completed using reference TRBV7-3 and TRBJ2-1, is GAGVSQTPSNKVTEKGKYVELRCDPISGHTALYWYRQSLGQGPEFLIYFQGTGAADDSGLPNDRFFAVRPEGSVSTLKIQRTERGDSAVYLCASSLIPTGNEQFFGPGTRLTVL.

The genes are TRBV30 and TRBJ2-3; the D gene is possibly TRBD2 (5 bases). Trimming cost V 0 bases and J 2 bases, with 9 bases left between them. In germline, CDR1 is GTSNPN, CDR2 SVGIG (reference sequence). The CDR3 has 14 amino acids. CDR3 DNA: TGTGCCTGGAGTGTTGACTATACCACAGATACGCAGTATTTT. Protein product: CAWSVDYTTDTQYF.

V gene TRBV6-1 combines with J gene TRBJ2-7; D may be TRBD2 (6 bases). Germline V gives CDR1 MNHNS, CDR2 SASEGT. The germline V and J ends were trimmed by 6 bases and 0 bases, with 15 bases remaining between them. The length of the CDR3 is 15 residues. The CDR3 DNA reads TGTGCCAGCAGAAGGGACTTTGACAGCTCCTACGAGCAGTACTTC. Encoded protein: CASRRDFDSSYEQYF.

The genes are TRBV21-1 and TRBJ2-4; the DNA was not compared with TRBD2, the D call given in the table. TRBV21-1 is classified as a pseudogene. CDR3 size: 19 residues. In DNA form, the CDR3 reads TGTGCCAGCAGCAAAGCAGGGTCCCGGGGGGGTTCGGGCAAAAACATTCAGTACTTC. This translates into CASSKAGSRGGSGKNIQYF.

The chain combines TRBV30 with TRBJ1-1; D is ambiguous. Deletions cut 8 bases from V and 4 bases from J, with 14 bases between. Per germline, CDR1 GTSNPN and CDR2 SVGIG (reference sequence). This CDR3 has 12 amino acids. CDR3 nucleotides: TGTGCCCTGGAGGAAGGGAGCACTGAAGCTTTCTTT. Its protein product is CALEEGSTEAFF.

The genes are TRBV18 and TRBJ1-5, with 9 nucleotides matching TRBD1. There are 15 residues in the CDR3. CDR1 and CDR2 (germline): KGHSH, LQKENI. Unmatched junction bases numbered 4, after V lost 5 bases and J lost 2 bases. The CDR3 region has the DNA TGTGCCAGCTCATTGACAGGGGGAGGCAATCAGCCCCAGCATTTT. This codes for CASSLTGGGNQPQHF.

DNA for the CDR3: TGTGCCAGCAGTGACTGGACAGGCATCAGCTATGGCTACACCTTC. The encoded protein is CASSDWTGISYGYTF. The rearrangement joins TRBV6-6 to TRBJ1-2; 7 bases line up with TRBD1. J lost 4 bases, V lost 5 bases, and 10 bases had no gene match. The CDR3 has 15 residues. CDR1 is MNHNY, CDR2 SVGAGI, per germline (reference sequence).

This chain uses TRBV5-1 with TRBJ2-2; 10 bases align to TRBD1. The length of the CDR3 is 15 residues. V shed 0 bases, J shed 7 bases, and the junction held 3 bases outside the gene matches. Germline CDR1 and CDR2: SGHRS and YFSETQ. CDR3 nucleotide sequence: TGCGCCAGCAGCTTGGGACAGGGGGCCCACGGGGAGCTGTTTTTT. Translating gives CASSLGQGAHGELFF.

The CDR3 DNA sequence: TGTGCCAGCAGCTTAGTCCGACCCCAAGAGACCCAGTACTTC. Translation: CASSLVRPQETQYF. V is TRBV7-8 and J is TRBJ2-5; no reliable D call. The CDR3 has 14 amino acids. Germline-derived CDR1 and CDR2 are SGHVS and FQNEAQ. Trimming took 1 base from V and 1 from J, leaving 7 bases between them.

V gene TRBV4-1 combines with J gene TRBJ2-1, with D uncertain. Germline V lookup: CDR1 MGHRA, CDR2 YSYEKL. This CDR3 spans 12 amino acids. Trimming stripped 1 base from V and 7 bases from J, with 5 bases between. The CDR3 protein is CASSQVENEQFF. Written as DNA, the CDR3 is TGCGCCAGCAGCCAAGTTGAAAATGAGCAGTTCTTC.

The chain is built from TRBV28 and TRBJ2-1; tentatively, D is TRBD1 or TRBD2 (5 bases each). CDR3 length equals 16 residues. Germline V gene data show CDR1 as MDHEN and CDR2 as SYDVKM. V was trimmed by 3 bases and J by 2 bases, leaving 14 bases between them. CDR3 nucleotide sequence: TGTGCCAGCAGTTTCTGGGGGAGAGGCGCCTACAATGAGCAGTTCTTC. Residues: CASSFWGRGAYNEQFF.

CDR3 in amino acids: CAWSGARVLAAGTDTQYF. The CDR3 DNA follows: TGTGCCTGGAGTGGAGCAAGGGTTCTAGCGGCGGGCACAGATACGCAGTATTTT. The chain combines TRBV30 with TRBJ2-3; 7 nucleotides align to TRBD2. In germline, CDR1 is GTSNPN, CDR2 SVGIG (reference sequence). There are 18 residues in the CDR3. With V trimmed by 1 base and J by 1 base, 14 bases remained unmatched.